The 26 T cell receptor beta chains listed next were all sequenced from one sample in a study of identical twins. Each CDR3 protein gets one entry after TCRdb re-called the 5' RACE reads with MiXCR. The table has roughly 260,000 distinct CDR3 sequences, around 7.6% seen once. These data also formed part of another study, on yellow fever vaccine responses in identical twins.

The sample was CD8+ T cells sorted from blood. These receptors were collected from a woman aged 18-35 years in good health.

The chain employs TRBV15 and TRBJ2-5; 9 nucleotides match TRBD2. The CDR3 covers 17 residues. Per the germline V gene, CDR1 is LNHNV and CDR2 is YYDKDF (reference sequence). V dropped 0 bases and J dropped 5; count of bases not matched to a gene: 10. CDR3 DNA: TGTGCCACCAGCAGAGAGGGAAACGCGGGGGGGCCCGAGACCCAGTACTTC. It translates to CATSREGNAGGPETQYF.

V usage is TRBV5-1 and J usage is TRBJ1-2; D gene unclear. Germline loops: CDR1 SGHRS, CDR2 YFSETQ. The V and J ends lost 0 bases and 3 bases respectively, with 12 bases between them. The CDR3 consists of 15 residues. CDR3 sequence: CASSLEGSAHYGYTF. CDR3 nucleotides: TGCGCCAGCAGCTTGGAAGGAAGCGCTCACTATGGCTACACCTTC. The whole variable domain, remainder taken from reference TRBV5-1 and TRBJ1-2, is KAGVTQTPRYLIKTRGQQVTLSCSPISGHRSVSWYQQTPGQGLQFLFEYFSETQRNKGNFPGRFSGRQFSNSRSEMNVSTLELGDSALYLCASSLEGSAHYGYTFGSGTRLTVV.

This clonotype was detected only a few times. The V and J genes are TRBV5-6 and TRBJ1-5, with D possibly TRBD1 on 5 matching bases. The CDR3 runs 17 residues. Trimming removed 3 bases from V and 5 bases from J, with 21 bases in between. CDR1 is SGHDT, CDR2 YYEEEE, per germline. The CDR3 protein is CASSSTTGGSADQPQHF. CDR3 nucleotide sequence: TGTGCCAGCAGCTCCACTACTGGGGGTTCGGCGGATCAGCCCCAGCATTTT.

This clonotype has a count of ten or more. The CDR3 bases are TGTGCCAGCAATGGACAGGTGGGCTACAATGAGCAGTTCTTC. It translates to CASNGQVGYNEQFF. This chain joins TRBV2 and TRBJ2-1; 7 positions agree with TRBD1. V shed 7 bases, J shed 3 bases, and the junction held 6 bases outside the gene matches. This CDR3 is built from 14 residues. Germline CDR1 reads SNHLY; CDR2 reads FYNNEI.

The chain joins TRBV5-6 to TRBJ1-5, with 8 bases identical to TRBD1. The V and J ends lost 4 bases and 0 bases, in that order; junction bases with no gene match: 3. CDR3 size: 15 residues. Germline V gives CDR1 SGHDT, CDR2 YYEEEE. CDR3: CASSPGQGSNQPQHF. CDR3 DNA: TGTGCCAGCAGCCCCGGACAGGGTAGCAATCAGCCCCAGCATTTT.

The V and J genes are TRBV6-5 and TRBJ2-7; D might be TRBD1 (5 bases). Germline CDR1 and CDR2: MNHEY and SVGAGI. V shed 2 bases and J shed 6 bases, with 11 bases lying between them. The CDR3 is made up of 13 amino acids. For the CDR3, the DNA is TGTGCCAGCAGTTACGCGGCAGGGCTCGAGCAGTACGTC. This sequence encodes CASSYAAGLEQYV.

This chain uses TRBV6-1 with TRBJ2-1, with D uncertain. The CDR3 loop spans 14 amino acids. V gave up 7 bases and J gave up 6 bases, with 16 bases separating them. The germline CDR1 and CDR2 sequences are MNHNS and SASEGT. The CDR3 DNA sequence: TGTGCCAGCACCGCGACGTCCACCAGCAATGAGCAGTTCTTC. Residues: CASTATSTSNEQFF.

The table lists this clonotype with many counts. The chain employs TRBV29-1 and TRBJ2-3; 12 bases fit TRBD1. The CDR3 loop spans 19 amino acids. CDR1 is SQVTM, CDR2 ANQGSEA, per germline. Trimming cost V 4 bases and J 0 bases; bases outside gene matches: 14. DNA of the CDR3: TGCAGCGTTGTGATTGCCGGGACAGGGGGCTCTCTTAGCACAGATACGCAGTATTTT. As protein: CSVVIAGTGGSLSTDTQYF.

This clonotype was observed at least ten times. V and J are TRBV4-1 and TRBJ2-7; D uncertain. Germline V gene data show CDR1 as MGHRA and CDR2 as YSYEKL. There are 12 residues in the CDR3. The V end lost 1 base, the J end lost 6 bases, and 7 bases lay between the germline ends. The CDR3 loop is CASSQGGSEQYF. CDR3 DNA: TGCGCCAGCAGCCAAGGTGGAAGCGAGCAGTACTTC.

The chain has TRBV10-2 and TRBJ2-7, with D tentatively TRBD1 (6 bases). CDR1 is WSHSY and CDR2 is SAAADI in the germline V gene. The CDR3 length is 15 residues. V shed 5 bases and J shed 1 base, with 15 bases lying between them. CDR3 loop: CASSTGQPLSYEQYV. The CDR3, as DNA: TGCGCCAGCAGTACTGGACAGCCCTTATCCTACGAGCAGTACGTC.

This clonotype was found a few times. The rearrangement uses TRBV13 and TRBJ1-1; D possibly corresponds to TRBD1 (6 bases). From germline, CDR1 is PRHDT and CDR2 FYEKMQ (reference sequence). The CDR3 consists of 13 residues. Trimming removed 1 base from V and 7 bases from J, with 10 bases in between. The CDR3 here is CASSLAGDNEAFF. Here the CDR3 DNA reads TGTGCCAGCAGCTTAGCAGGGGACAATGAAGCTTTCTTT.

This clonotype came up a few times. CDR3 region: CASSPGLAGIGELFF. The CDR3 DNA reads TGTGCCAGCAGCCCCGGACTAGCCGGCATCGGGGAGCTGTTTTTT. This chain connects TRBV7-9 to TRBJ2-2, with TRBD2 matching over 8 bases. The V and J ends lost 5 bases and 7 bases, in that order; junction bases with no gene match: 9. Germline V lookup: CDR1 SEHNR, CDR2 FQNEAQ (reference sequence). The CDR3 loop spans 15 amino acids. The full variable domain, its missing parts supplied by reference TRBV7-9 and TRBJ2-2, is DTGVSQNPRHKITKRGQNVTFRCDPISEHNRLYWYRQTLGQGPEFLTYFQNEAQLEKSRLLSDRFSAERPKGSFSTLEIQRTEQGDSAMYLCASSPGLAGIGELFFGEGSRLTVL.

This clonotype was seen only a few times. The rearrangement joins TRBV9 to TRBJ2-3, with a tentative D call TRBD2 (6 bases). CDR1 and CDR2 (germline): SGDLS, YYNGEE. Trimming took off 3 bases at V and 2 bases at J, with 13 bases between the two ends. The CDR3 has 15 amino acids. The chain's CDR3 is CASSASGSNTDTQYF. For the CDR3, the DNA is TGTGCCAGCAGCGCCAGCGGGTCAAACACAGATACGCAGTATTTT.

This clonotype was found many times. The rearrangement joins TRBV29-1 to TRBJ2-1; tentative D call: TRBD1 (5 bases). Trimming stripped 8 bases from V and 3 bases from J, with 17 bases between. The CDR3 is 14 residues long. CDR1 and CDR2 (germline): SQVTM, ANQGSEA. The CDR3 here is CSIVRGLNYNEQFF. The CDR3 coding sequence is TGCAGCATAGTTAGGGGTTTAAACTACAATGAGCAGTTCTTC.

This clonotype occurred a few times. The chain combines TRBV11-2 with TRBJ2-2, with D unclear. V dropped 7 bases and J dropped 10 bases, with 4 bases sitting between them. Per the germline V gene, CDR1 is SGHAT and CDR2 is FQNNGV. The CDR3 loop spans 9 amino acids. CDR3 in amino acids: CASTQELFF. The CDR3 region has the DNA TGTGCCAGCACCCAGGAGCTGTTTTTT.

The genes are TRBV13 and TRBJ2-1; 12 nucleotides line up with TRBD1. The germline V gene has CDR1 PRHDT and CDR2 FYEKMQ (reference sequence). The V gene end was trimmed by 0 bases and the J gene end by 7 bases; junction bases not matched to a gene: 4. This CDR3 is 16 amino acids long. CDR3 bases: TGTGCCAGCAGCTTAGGGGAGGGACAGGGGGCGAATGAGCAGTTCTTC. Its protein product is CASSLGEGQGANEQFF.

This clonotype was seen only a few times. This chain joins TRBV3-1 and TRBJ2-1; unclear D gene. This CDR3 has 13 amino acids. Germline lookup yields CDR1 LGHDT and CDR2 YNNKEL (reference sequence). Trimming took off 1 base at V and 5 bases at J, with 6 bases between the two ends. The CDR3 sequence: CASSQGTDNEQFF. CDR3 nucleotides: TGTGCCAGCAGCCAAGGAACAGACAATGAGCAGTTCTTC.

This clonotype has a count of ten or more. The chain uses TRBV10-3 and TRBJ2-7, with TRBD1 identical over 9 bases. Looked up from germline, CDR1 is ENHRY and CDR2 is SYGVKD. The CDR3 is 12 residues long. V shed 4 bases, J shed 6 bases, and the junction held 1 base outside the gene matches. The CDR3 sequence: CAISGTGVEQYV. The CDR3 nucleotides read TGTGCCATCAGTGGGACAGGGGTCGAGCAGTACGTC.

This clonotype was counted at least ten times. This sequence joins TRBV20-1 and TRBJ2-1, with TRBD2 matching 7 bases. Germline CDR1 DFQATT, CDR2 SNEGSKA (reference sequence). V gave up 3 bases and J gave up 5 bases; unmatched junction bases: 10. This CDR3 has 15 residues. CDR3 residues: CSARGGAGSNNEQFF. The CDR3 nucleotides read TGCAGTGCTAGGGGCGGAGCGGGATCTAACAATGAGCAGTTCTTC.

This clonotype occurred a few times. This chain uses TRBV12-3 or TRBV12-4 with TRBJ1-1, with 9 bases that match TRBD1. The ends lost 5 bases at V and 4 bases at J; junction bases unmatched: 8. The CDR3 extends over 15 amino acids. The CDR3 sequence: CASSRYRGLGTEAFF. The CDR3 bases are TGTGCCAGCAGTCGTTACAGGGGGCTAGGCACTGAAGCTTTCTTT.

The chain combines TRBV20-1 with TRBJ2-1; perhaps TRBD2 as D (5 bases). V shed 3 bases and J shed 3 bases, with 12 bases lying between them. The CDR3 is made up of 14 amino acids. Germline CDR1 reads DFQATT; CDR2 reads SNEGSKA (reference sequence). This CDR3 is CSASQIGLYNEQFF. CDR3 DNA: TGCAGTGCTAGTCAAATCGGACTCTACAATGAGCAGTTCTTC.

The V call is TRBV28, the J call TRBJ1-4, with TRBD1 as a possible D gene (5 bases). V was trimmed by 2 bases and J by 14 bases, leaving 12 bases between them. The CDR3 extends over 12 amino acids. CDR1 is MDHEN, CDR2 SYDVKM, per germline. This chain's CDR3 is CASSLGAEELFF. CDR3 sequence (DNA): TGTGCCAGCAGTTTAGGGGCGGAAGAGCTGTTTTTT.

The rearrangement links TRBV27 to TRBJ2-1; D might be TRBD2 (7 bases). V was clipped by 5 bases and J by 9 bases, with 17 bases between them. Germline CDR1 reads MNHEY; CDR2 reads SMNVEV (reference sequence). CDR3 length: 14 residues. CDR3 protein: CASSPGGPIREQFF. CDR3 bases: TGTGCCAGCAGTCCGGGGGGCCCCATTCGTGAGCAGTTCTTC.

As regards this clonotype: A single base separates this from a much larger clone, so it may be a read error. V usage is TRBV4-1 and J usage is TRBJ2-1; no firm D call. The CDR3 spans 13 residues. Trimming pared 3 bases from V and 6 bases from J, leaving 9 bases between. CDR1 and CDR2 (germline): MGHRA, YSYEKL. The CDR3 protein is CASSHERGNEQFF. In nucleotides, the CDR3 is TGCGCCAGCAGCCATGAGAGAGGCAATGAGCAGTTCTTC.

This chain connects TRBV28 to TRBJ1-5; 9 bases agree with TRBD1. Germline V gives CDR1 MDHEN, CDR2 SYDVKM. The V gene end was trimmed by 5 bases and the J gene end by 6 bases; junction bases not matched to a gene: 20. The CDR3 has 19 residues. CDR3 amino acids: CASSGVQDRGIFTTQPQHF. CDR3 nucleotides: TGTGCCAGCAGTGGAGTTCAGGACAGGGGAATTTTTACTACTCAGCCCCAGCATTTT.

Only a few counts were recorded for this clonotype. The chain has TRBV4-1 and TRBJ2-5, with D perhaps TRBD1 or TRBD2 (5 bases each). CDR1 MGHRA and CDR2 YSYEKL come from the germline V gene. CDR3 length: 16 residues. Trimming pared 3 bases from V and 2 bases from J, leaving 16 bases between. The CDR3 is CASSQGPTGIQETQYF. The CDR3, as DNA: TGCGCCAGCAGCCAGGGGCCTACGGGAATACAAGAGACCCAGTACTTC.